A selection of T cell receptor beta chains follows, all from one sample in a study of glioma-infiltrating T cells after dendritic cell vaccination. Data came from immunoSEQ multiplex PCR; TCRdb stores just in-frame clones and leaves some out. The sample has almost 65,000 clones; 80% to 85% are singletons. The sequences come from blood, collected before dendritic cell vaccination. Source of these receptors: a human donor with glioblastoma. Each CDR3 is given with its conserved first and last residue. D genes are given only for firm matches. Not all rows give a size; the values are once, few, many and, for expanded clones, a class.

TRBJ1-1 | . | TRBV2 | . | TGTGCCAGCCGGGACACCTGGGACACTGAAGCTTTCTTT | CASRDTWDTEAFF
TRBJ1-2 | . | TRBV5-1 | TRBD1 | TGCGCCAGCAGCCTAGACAGGGGAGACTATGGCTACACCTTC | CASSLDRGDYGYTF
TRBJ2-7 | . | TRBV27 | . | TGTGCCAGCAGTCCCGGGACAAGGTCCTACGAGCAGTACTTC | CASSPGTRSYEQYF
TRBJ1-2 | . | TRBV29-1 | TRBD1 | TGCAGCGCGGGACAGGGGGCGAAGAACTATGGCTACACCTTC | CSAGQGAKNYGYTF
TRBJ1-2 | once | TRBV6-1 | . | TGTGCCAGCAGTGCCCCCTTGGCCCCCTATGGCTACACCTTC | CASSAPLAPYGYTF
TRBJ1-2 | few | TRBV9 | . | TGTGCCAGCAGCGTAGAGGGGGTAACACGACAACTATGGAGGTACACCTTC | CASSVEGVTRQLWRYTF
TRBJ2-7 | . | TRBV11-2 | . | TGTGCCAGCAGCCGGGGGAGGATCTACGAGCAGTACTTC | CASSRGRIYEQYF
TRBJ2-3 | . | TRBV7-6 | TRBD2 | TGTGCCAGCAGCTTAGAGCGGGGGGGTGGAGATACGCAGTATTTT | CASSLERGGGDTQYF
TRBJ1-1 | medium-sized | TRBV7-9 | TRBD1 | TGTGCCAGCAGCTCAGGGGGGACTGAAGCTTTCTTT | CASSSGGTEAFF
TRBJ2-2 | once | TRBV18 | TRBD1 | TGTGCCAGCTCAAAACAGGGGACCGGGGAGCTGTTTTTT | CASSKQGTGELFF
TRBJ2-2 | . | TRBV5-1 | . | TGCGCCAGCAGCGATTTGGGCAGGGAAACCGGGGAGCTGTTTTTT | CASSDLGRETGELFF
TRBJ1-2 | . | TRBV13 | . | TGTGCCAGCAGCTTAACACAGGCTTATGGCTACACCTTC | CASSLTQAYGYTF
TRBJ2-5 | . | TRBV11-2 | TRBD2 | TGTGCCAGCAGCTCACCGACTAGCGGGGTCTCCAAGACCCAGTACTTC | CASSSPTSGVSKTQYF
TRBJ1-3 | . | TRBV7-9 | . | TGTGCCAGCAGCTTTCTTCGGGACATTTACTCTGGAAACACCATATATTTT | CASSFLRDIYSGNTIYF
TRBJ2-3 | . | TRBV5-1 | . | TGCGCCAGCAGCTTGGATTCGGGGGACACAGATACGCAGTATTTT | CASSLDSGDTDTQYF
TRBJ1-4 | . | TRBV28 | TRBD1 | TGTGCCAGCAGTCCACCGGGACAGGGGATTGCAACTAATGAAAAACTGTTTTTT | CASSPPGQGIATNEKLFF
TRBJ2-1 | . | TRBV4-2 | . | TGTGCCAGCAGCCAAGCCGCTAGGAGCTCCTACAATGAGCAGTTCTTC | CASSQAARSSYNEQFF
TRBJ2-6 | . | TRBV2 | TRBD1 | TGTGCCAGCAATTTGGGACAGTCCCTCTCTGGGGCCAACGTCCTGACTTTC | CASNLGQSLSGANVLTF
TRBJ1-2 | . | TRBV19 | . | TGTGCCAGTAGTATTCGGGAGTATGGCTACACCTTC | CASSIREYGYTF
TRBJ1-2 | once | TRBV19 | TRBD1 | TGTGCCAGTAGCTTGCGCTCTCCAGGGGGCGGCTATGGCTACACCTTC | CASSLRSPGGGYGYTF
TRBJ2-7 | . | TRBV13 | TRBD2 | TGTGCCAGCAGCTTAGGGCTAGCGGGGGACCAGCAGTACTTC | CASSLGLAGDQQYF
TRBJ2-2 | once | TRBV19 | TRBD2 | TGTGCCAGTAGTATGAGCGGGGGGGCGCCCGGGGAGCTGTTTTTT | CASSMSGGAPGELFF
TRBJ1-1 | . | TRBV4-1 | . | TGCGCCAGCAGCCGACCGGACGGAGGGACTGAAGCTTTCTTT | CASSRPDGGTEAFF
TRBJ2-5 | . | TRBV27 | TRBD2 | TGTGCCAGCAGTATAAGACTAGCGGGGGCCTTTATTCTTCAAGAGACCCAGTACTTC | CASSIRLAGAFILQETQYF
TRBJ1-2 | . | TRBV28 | . | TGTGCCAGCATTGGATTTTCTCGTCCGGGGACATCGGACTATGGCTACACCTTC | CASIGFSRPGTSDYGYTF
TRBJ2-5 | . | TRBV30 | TRBD1 | TGTGCCTGGGGGCACGGGACAGTCCCAGAGACCCAGTACTTC | CAWGHGTVPETQYF
TRBJ2-7 | . | TRBV13 | . | TGTGCCAGCAGCTTATCGGGCTACGAGCAGTACTTC | CASSLSGYEQYF
TRBJ1-2 | . | TRBV28 | . | TGTGCCAGCGGCCTAGGACAGAACTATGGCTACACCTTC | CASGLGQNYGYTF
TRBJ2-7 | . | TRBV7-2 | TRBD2 | TGTGCCAGCAGCTTAACGACTAGCGGGGAGAGCGAGCAGTACTTC | CASSLTTSGESEQYF
TRBJ2-7 | . | TRBV5-1 | TRBD2 | TGCGCCAGCAGCTTCCAGTTGTCGGGACTAGGCAACGAGCAGTACTTC | CASSFQLSGLGNEQYF
TRBJ1-2 | . | TRBV11-2 | . | TGTGCCAGCAGCTTTAATGGGGGGGGCTACACCTTC | CASSFNGGGYTF
TRBJ1-3 | few | TRBV19 | . | TGTGCCGCACAGGCCCTCTCTGGAAACACCATATATTTT | CAAQALSGNTIYF
TRBJ2-7 | . | TRBV6-1 | TRBD2 | TGTGCCAGCAGTGAAGCGCCATGGGTAGCGGGGAGTTCCTACGAGCAGTACTTC | CASSEAPWVAGSSYEQYF
TRBJ2-7 | once | TRBV27 | . | TGTGCCAGCAGCTTTTTACAGGAACTTGGCTACGAGCAGTACTTC | CASSFLQELGYEQYF
TRBJ2-3 | . | TRBV6-4 | . | TGTGCCAGCAGTGAGGGGGGTTCAGATACGCAGTATTTT | CASSEGGSDTQYF
TRBJ2-5 | . | TRBV5-1 | TRBD2 | TGCGCCAGCAGCTTGCCCTTGAGCGGGGGGGAAGAGACCCAGTACTTC | CASSLPLSGGEETQYF
TRBJ2-7 | . | TRBV5-6 | . | TGTGCCAGCAGCGGGGCTTACGAGCAGTACTTC | CASSGAYEQYF
TRBJ2-1 | . | TRBV9 | . | TGTGCCAGCAGCGTAGAACTAGCCGCCACCAATGAGCAGTTCTTC | CASSVELAATNEQFF
TRBJ1-3 | . | TRBV7-9 | . | TGTGCCAGCAGCTTAGAAACTGCAGGGGTCGCTGGAAACACCATATATTTT | CASSLETAGVAGNTIYF
TRBJ2-1 | once | TRBV11-2 | TRBD1 | TGTGCCAGCAGCACGGACAGGGGGAAGGACTCCTACAATGAGCAGTTCTTC | CASSTDRGKDSYNEQFF
TRBJ1-3 | few | TRBV7-2 | . | TGTGCCAGCAGCTTAGCCGGGGGACGAAACACCATATATTTT | CASSLAGGRNTIYF
TRBJ1-4 | . | TRBV9 | . | TGTGCCAGCAGCGCCCGGGGAGGGTTTCCTAATGAAAAACTGTTTTTT | CASSARGGFPNEKLFF
TRBJ1-2 | . | TRBV14 | . | TGTGCCAGCAGGATCTCGCTAGGTGGTGGCTACACCTTC | CASRISLGGGYTF
TRBJ2-7 | . | TRBV18 | TRBD1 | TGTGCCAGCTCACCCCCGACAGGGGTGTACGAGCAGTACTTC | CASSPPTGVYEQYF
TRBJ2-7 | . | TRBV6-5 | TRBD1 | TGTGCCAGCAGGATACAGGGGGCAATCTACGAGCAGTACTTC | CASRIQGAIYEQYF
TRBJ2-1 | . | TRBV19 | . | TGTGCCAGTAGTATCCGAGGAGTCCACTCCTACAATGAGCAGTTCTTC | CASSIRGVHSYNEQFF
TRBJ2-7 | . | TRBV7-2 | TRBD2 | TGTGCCAGCAGCTTAGTCGCGGGGGGGAGAGAGCAGTACTTC | CASSLVAGGREQYF
TRBJ1-2 | once | TRBV5-1 | . | TGCGCCAGCAGCTTGGCCGACCGCGGCAACTATGGCTACACCTTC | CASSLADRGNYGYTF
TRBJ2-7 | . | TRBV5-1 | . | TGCGCCAGCAGCATAGGGGGAAATCGGTACGAGCAGTACTTC | CASSIGGNRYEQYF
TRBJ2-7 | . | TRBV7-2 | . | TGTGCCAGCAGCCCAGTGGGGGGGCGCACCTACGAGCAGTACTTC | CASSPVGGRTYEQYF
TRBJ1-1 | . | TRBV7-8 | . | TGTGCCAGCAGCACGACTTGGAACACTGAAGCTTTCTTT | CASSTTWNTEAFF
TRBJ2-7 | . | TRBV27 | . | TGTGCCAGCAGTGTAGGACAAAGCTACGAGCAGTACTTC | CASSVGQSYEQYF